The 8 T cell receptor beta chains listed next were all sequenced from one sample in a study of CD8+ T cells in alopecia areata. Sequencing templates came from extracted RNA that was reverse transcribed into cDNA. The table came from immunoSEQ multiplex PCR; TCRdb's copy has only in-frame clones and leaves some out. In total the sample includes some 120,000 clones, none of them seen once. Sequenced material: lesional skin. These receptor sequences come from a C3H/HeJ mouse with alopecia areata. Strain haplotype (MHC): H2-k.

This clone was observed at least ten times. Gene names follow the mouse nomenclature. CDR3 in amino acids: CASSLRGGSEQFF. Incomplete CDR3 DNA: TGTGCCAGCAGCCTCAGGGGTGGGTCT. This chain links TRBV13-3 with TRBJ2-1, with D possibly being TRBD1 (6 bases). The read finishes 4 residues shy of the CDR3 end, and the germline J gene is used to complete it. This CDR3 is built from 13 residues. Germline-derived CDR1 and CDR2 are NNHDY and SYVADS.

Comments on this clone: Mouse gene names and germline throughout. The read falls 4 residues short of the CDR3 end, and the missing part is taken from the germline J gene. The rearrangement uses TRBV19 and TRBJ1-1; D ambiguous. V was pared by 5 bases and J by 0 bases, with 8 bases between. Looked up from germline, CDR1 is FNHDT and CDR2 is SITEND (reference sequence). CDR3 length: 13 amino acids. The covered CDR3 bases are TGTGCCAGCAGCCAGGTTGCAAACACA. It translates to CASSQVANT. The complete CDR3 reads CASSQVANTEVFF.

Notes on this clone: Germline and genes: mouse. Read data end 4 residues before the CDR3 end; the end is taken from the germline J gene. This chain connects TRBV17 to TRBJ2-3, with 8 positions matching TRBD1. The germline V gene encodes CDR1 MNHDT and CDR2 YYDKIL. The V and J ends lost 0 bases and 1 base, in that order; junction bases with no gene match: 6. The CDR3 runs to 17 residues. The DNA read from the CDR3 is TGTGCTAGCAGTAGAGACCGACAGGGGAGTGGTGCAGAA. Its translation is CASSRDRQGSGAE. The whole CDR3 sequence is CASSRDRQGSGAETLYF.

Many counts were recorded for this clone. Gene names denote mouse genes. Read sequence stops 4 residues before the CDR3 end, and the germline J gene provides the missing end. The V gene is TRBV1, the J gene TRBJ2-3; TRBD2 might be the D (7 bases). Germline-derived CDR1 and CDR2 are NSQYPW and LRSPGD (reference sequence). Trimming removed 4 bases from V and 3 bases from J, with 11 bases in between. The CDR3 sequence is 14 residues long. The sequenced part of the CDR3 DNA is TGCACCTGCAGTGAGAGGGGGGCGGCAGAA. It translates to CTCSERGAAE. The whole CDR3 is CTCSERGAAETLYF.

This clone was picked up many times. Germline and genes here are mouse. The read finishes 4 residues shy of the CDR3 end, and the germline J gene is used to complete it. The chain couples TRBV16 to TRBJ2-7; TRBD1 matches 7 bases. Germline trimming cut 3 bases from V and 2 bases from J; bases unmatched to any gene: 4. The germline V gene encodes CDR1 SGHSA and CDR2 FRNQAP. The CDR3 totals 14 residues. CDR3 DNA, as far as it was read: TGTGCAAGCAGCTTTGGGACAGAAGCCTAT. Protein: CASSFGTEAY. The whole CDR3 is CASSFGTEAYEQYF.

As for this clone: Gene names and germline refer to mouse. The read finishes 4 residues shy of the CDR3 end, and the germline J gene is used to complete it. The V gene is TRBV13-3, the J gene TRBJ2-3; no firm D call. The length of the CDR3 is 14 residues. V shed 0 bases and J shed 3 bases, with 8 bases lying between them. Germline V CDR1 and CDR2: NNHDY, SYVADS. The CDR3 loop reads CASSDEGSAETLYF. Partial CDR3 DNA: TGTGCCAGCAGTGATGAGGGTTCGGCAGAA.

This clone has at least ten counts. At residue 13, the TCRdb amino acid sequence and the translated nucleotide sequence differ, so the protein here is the DNA translation. Gene names follow the mouse nomenclature. The read falls 3 residues short of the CDR3 end, and the missing part is taken from the germline J gene. This chain uses TRBV13-3 with TRBJ1-6; TRBD1 is a possible D gene (5 bases). TRBJ1-6 is an open reading frame, and its role is uncertain. V dropped 4 bases and J dropped 0 bases, with 11 bases sitting between them. Germline CDR1 is NNHDY and CDR2 is SYVADS. This CDR3 is 16 amino acids long. The DNA read from the CDR3 is TGTGCCAGCAGTAGACGGGGGGGTTCCTATAATTCGCCC. Protein: CASSRRGGSYNSP. The full CDR3 reads CASSRRGGSYNSPLYF.

About this clone: Gene and germline names: mouse. Sequencing ends 4 residues short of the CDR3 end; the germline J gene provides the rest. The chain is built from TRBV1 and TRBJ1-4, with TRBD1 identical over 7 bases. Germline loops: CDR1 NSQYPW, CDR2 LRSPGD (reference sequence). CDR3 length: 15 residues. The CDR3 region is CTCSAGGGQGERLFF. The CDR3 bases that were read are TGCACCTGCAGTGCAGGAGGGGGCCAGGGCGAA.